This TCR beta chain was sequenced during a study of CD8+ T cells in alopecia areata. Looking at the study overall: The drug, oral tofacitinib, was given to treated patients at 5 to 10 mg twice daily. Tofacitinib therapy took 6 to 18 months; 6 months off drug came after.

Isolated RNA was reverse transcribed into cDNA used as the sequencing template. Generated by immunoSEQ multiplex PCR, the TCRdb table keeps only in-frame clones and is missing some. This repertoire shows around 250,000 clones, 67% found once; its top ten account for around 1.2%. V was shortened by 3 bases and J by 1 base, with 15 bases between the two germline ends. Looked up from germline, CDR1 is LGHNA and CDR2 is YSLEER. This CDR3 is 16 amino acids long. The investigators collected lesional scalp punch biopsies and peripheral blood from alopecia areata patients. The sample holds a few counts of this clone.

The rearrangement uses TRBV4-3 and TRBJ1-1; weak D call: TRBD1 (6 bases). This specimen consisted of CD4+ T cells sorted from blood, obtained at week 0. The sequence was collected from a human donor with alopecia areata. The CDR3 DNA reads TGCGCCAGCAGCCATCGTTCGAACAGGGCGAACACTGAAGCTTTCTTT. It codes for CASSHRSNRANTEAFF.